These 24 T cell receptor beta chains were all obtained from the same sample, sequenced in a study of response to subunit inactivated influenza vaccine. Each CDR3 protein gets one entry after TCRdb re-called the RT-PCR reads with MiXCR. The sample records roughly 500,000 distinct CDR3 sequences, 25% being singletons. The sequencing here drew on CD4+ T cells sorted from PBMCs, taken 5 to 6 days after vaccination. The source of these receptors is a man aged 45 to 65 who received an inactivated influenza vaccine.

The chain recombines TRBV7-2 with TRBJ1-5; 12 bases are shared with TRBD1. CDR1 and CDR2 (germline): SGHTA, FQGNSA. This CDR3 has 15 amino acids. V was clipped by 3 bases and J by 7 bases; unmatched bases: 4. For the CDR3, the DNA is TGTGCCAGCAGCTTGGGGACAGGGGGCGGACAGCCCCAGCATTTT. This encodes CASSLGTGGGQPQHF.

A few counts support this clonotype. The chain employs TRBV20-1 and TRBJ2-1; 9 positions agree with TRBD2. There are 15 residues in the CDR3. The V and J ends lost 6 bases and 6 bases, in that order; junction bases with no gene match: 12. Germline V gives CDR1 DFQATT, CDR2 SNEGSKA (reference sequence). The CDR3 region is CSASARGLAPNEQFF. Written as DNA, the CDR3 is TGCAGTGCCTCCGCCAGGGGACTAGCCCCCAATGAGCAGTTCTTC.

This clonotype has just a few counts. The chain is built from TRBV20-1 and TRBJ2-7; perhaps D is TRBD1 or TRBD2 (5 bases each). Germline V CDR1 and CDR2: DFQATT, SNEGSKA (reference sequence). Trimming cost V 5 bases and J 5 bases, with 13 bases left between them. The CDR3 length is 12 residues. CDR3 sequence (DNA): TGCAGTGCTGGGGACGACTTCAACGAGCAGTACTTC. This translates into CSAGDDFNEQYF.

The chain combines TRBV4-3 with TRBJ2-2, with D tentatively TRBD2 (6 bases). The CDR3 loop spans 15 amino acids. The germline gives CDR1 LGHNA, CDR2 YSLEER. Trimming took off 4 bases at V and 3 bases at J, with 12 bases between the two ends. The CDR3: CASSPGVGDTGELFF. The CDR3, as DNA: TGCGCCAGCAGCCCGGGGGTAGGGGACACCGGGGAGCTGTTTTTT.

The rearrangement links TRBV10-3 to TRBJ1-2, with 8 bases aligning to TRBD1. CDR1 ENHRY and CDR2 SYGVKD come from the germline V gene. Trimming took 3 bases from V and 4 from J; bases not matched to a gene: 7. This CDR3 region has 15 residues. As DNA, the CDR3 is TGTGCCATCAGTGACAACCCGGGACAGGCCTATGGCTACACCTTC. Translating gives CAISDNPGQAYGYTF.

The chain couples TRBV7-2 to TRBJ2-3; 8 nucleotides line up with TRBD2. The CDR3 is 15 residues long. The ends lost 7 bases at V and 5 bases at J; junction bases unmatched: 11. CDR1 is SGHTA and CDR2 is FQGNSA in the germline V gene. The CDR3 loop reads CASTKDGGGRDTQYF. The DNA of the CDR3 is TGTGCCAGCACTAAAGACGGGGGGGGGAGAGATACGCAGTATTTT. The complete variable domain, with remaining parts taken from reference TRBV7-2 and TRBJ2-3, reads GAGVSQSPSNKVTEKGKDVELRCDPISGHTALYWYRQSLGQGLEFLIYFQGNSAPDKSGLPSDRFSAERTGGSVSTLTIQRTQQEDSAVYLCASTKDGGGRDTQYFGPGTRLTVL.

The chain carries TRBV18 and TRBJ2-7; the D call may be TRBD1 or TRBD2 (5 bases each). V lost 5 bases and J 4 bases, leaving 12 bases between the germline ends. This CDR3 is built from 13 residues. Germline loops: CDR1 KGHSH, CDR2 LQKENI. The CDR3 spells CASSGTVDYEQYF. As DNA, the CDR3 is TGTGCCAGCTCAGGGACGGTAGATTACGAGCAGTACTTC.

This chain connects TRBV28 to TRBJ2-1; TRBD2 matches 9 bases. The CDR3 is 17 residues long. Germline loops: CDR1 MDHEN, CDR2 SYDVKM. The trim removed 6 bases at V and 8 bases at J, leaving 17 bases unmatched. The CDR3 bases are TGTGCCAGCAGCACCTTGCCCTGGCCTAGCGGGATCGATGAGCAGTTCTTC. Protein: CASSTLPWPSGIDEQFF.

This clonotype was seen a handful of times. The chain is built from TRBV7-2 and TRBJ2-7; the match to TRBD1 covers 8 bases. This CDR3 spans 15 amino acids. V lost 5 bases to trimming and J lost 6 bases; unmatched junction nucleotides: 12. Germline CDR1 and CDR2: SGHTA and FQGNSA. The CDR3 DNA sequence: TGTGCCAGCAGCCCCTACTCCGGACAGGGCCGCGAGCAGTACTTC. This translates into CASSPYSGQGREQYF.

The V call is TRBV6-2 or TRBV6-3, the J call TRBJ2-7; D tentatively reads TRBD1 or TRBD2 (5 bases each). Trimming shortened V by 5 bases and J by 3 bases, and 17 bases separated the two germline ends. The CDR3 loop spans 15 amino acids. Germline V gene lookup returns CDR1 MNHEY and CDR2 SVGEGT. This CDR3 reads CASSPYTGTVYEQYF. The CDR3 region has the DNA TGTGCCAGCAGTCCTTATACCGGGACGGTCTACGAGCAGTACTTC.

This rearrangement joins TRBV4-3 to TRBJ2-1, with a possible D match to TRBD1 (6 bases). The CDR3 length is 16 residues. V shed 0 bases and J shed 4 bases, with 13 bases lying between them. Germline V lookup: CDR1 LGHNA, CDR2 YSLEER. DNA of the CDR3: TGCGCCAGCAGCCAAGACTACGGGACACCTTACAATGAGCAGTTCTTC. Amino acid sequence: CASSQDYGTPYNEQFF.

This sequence joins TRBV12-3 or TRBV12-4 and TRBJ2-5; TRBD1 matches at 9 bases. The length of the CDR3 is 14 residues. V trimming: 7 bases; J trimming: 2 bases; junction bases outside the gene matches: 5. In DNA, the CDR3 is TGTGCCAGCAACCACAGGGGGCCTCAAGAGACCCAGTACTTC. Protein product: CASNHRGPQETQYF.

This clonotype has a handful of counts. This CDR3 reads CSARERGGAYGYTF. Written as DNA, the CDR3 is TGCAGTGCTAGAGAGCGGGGGGGGGCCTATGGCTACACCTTC. V and J are TRBV20-1 and TRBJ1-2; a possible D gene is TRBD1 (6 bases). The CDR3 covers 14 residues. V lost 0 bases and J lost 4, with 12 bases in between. Germline CDR1 DFQATT, CDR2 SNEGSKA (reference sequence).

This chain links TRBV20-1 with TRBJ1-1; 7 positions match TRBD1. CDR3 length: 12 residues. Trimming removed 6 bases from V and 5 bases from J; junction bases left unmatched: 6. The V gene's germline CDR1 is DFQATT and CDR2 SNEGSKA (reference sequence). The DNA for the CDR3 is TGCAGTGCGGCAACAGGGGCGACTGAAGCTTTCTTT. Protein product: CSAATGATEAFF.

The V call is TRBV28, the J call TRBJ1-1, with D hard to call. The V end lost 8 bases, the J end lost 3 bases, and 7 bases lay between the germline ends. CDR3 size: 11 residues. Germline lookup yields CDR1 MDHEN and CDR2 SYDVKM. CDR3: CASFSYTEAFF. The CDR3 DNA reads TGTGCCAGCTTTTCCTACACTGAAGCTTTCTTT.

The rearrangement joins TRBV7-2 to TRBJ2-3, with 11 bases aligning to TRBD2. The CDR3 loop spans 17 amino acids. The germline CDR1 and CDR2 sequences are SGHTA and FQGNSA. With 4 bases clipped from V and 7 bases from J, the junction kept 13 bases outside the gene matches. CDR3 sequence: CASSSGLTSGALHTQYF. The DNA for the CDR3 is TGTGCCAGCAGCTCAGGTTTGACTAGCGGGGCCCTCCATACGCAGTATTTT.

The chain recombines TRBV19 with TRBJ2-7, with TRBD1 identical over 7 bases. The CDR3 is 12 amino acids. CDR1 is LNHDA, CDR2 SQIVND, per germline (reference sequence). Written as DNA, the CDR3 is TGTGCAAGGGGGCAGGAATTCTACGAGCAGTACTTC. It encodes CARGQEFYEQYF.

This clonotype was recorded a few times. The chain links TRBV10-3 to TRBJ2-7; tentative D call: TRBD1 (5 bases). The CDR3 covers 11 residues. CDR1 is ENHRY, CDR2 SYGVKD, per germline. Trimming took off 4 bases at V and 6 bases at J, with 7 bases between the two ends. CDR3 in DNA: TGTGCCATCAGTGGGGGCGGCGAGCAGTACTTC. It encodes CAISGGGEQYF.

This chain uses TRBV4-3 with TRBJ2-1, with D unclear. The CDR3 runs 16 residues. Trimming shortened V by 0 bases and J by 0 bases, and 9 bases separated the two germline ends. Germline CDR1 LGHNA, CDR2 YSLEER. The CDR3 bases are TGCGCCAGCAGCCAAGACGCAGCGAACTCCTACAATGAGCAGTTCTTC. It specifies CASSQDAANSYNEQFF.

The chain couples TRBV28 to TRBJ2-1, with 8 bases aligning to TRBD2. Trimming at V came to 6 bases and at J to 7 bases, leaving 11 bases not matched to a gene. CDR1 MDHEN and CDR2 SYDVKM come from the germline V gene. This CDR3 has 15 residues. The CDR3 reads CASRKPGGGQNEQFF. The DNA of the CDR3 is TGTGCCAGCAGGAAACCGGGGGGGGGTCAGAATGAGCAGTTCTTC.

This chain uses TRBV4-2 with TRBJ2-7; TRBD2 matches 7 bases. Germline trimming cut 0 bases from V and 3 bases from J; bases unmatched to any gene: 5. In germline, CDR1 is LGHNA, CDR2 YNFKEQ. The CDR3 is 15 residues long. CDR3 DNA: TGTGCCAGCAGCCAAGAAGGTCGGGGGGACTACGAGCAGTACTTC. As protein: CASSQEGRGDYEQYF.

This sequence joins TRBV19 and TRBJ2-7; perhaps TRBD1 as D (5 bases). This CDR3 has 13 residues. Germline assignment: CDR1 LNHDA and CDR2 SQIVND (reference sequence). V was pared by 2 bases and J by 3 bases, with 8 bases between. The CDR3 sequence: CASSISQVYEQYF. The CDR3 DNA is TGTGCCAGTAGTATATCACAGGTCTACGAGCAGTACTTC.

Only a few counts were recorded for this clonotype. The chain recombines TRBV7-9 with TRBJ1-1; the D is unclear. This CDR3 contains 17 residues. Trimming took 5 bases from V and 1 from J, leaving 20 bases between them. The germline CDR1 and CDR2 sequences are SEHNR and FQNEAQ (reference sequence). CDR3 in DNA: TGTGCCAGCAGCCCCCCCGCAACTAGGGTTTGGAACACTGAAGCTTTCTTT. Its protein product is CASSPPATRVWNTEAFF.

The CDR3 DNA sequence: TGTGCCAGCAGCGCGCGACTAGCGGGAACCTACAATGAGCAGTTCTTC. It translates to CASSARLAGTYNEQFF. The chain is built from TRBV11-1 and TRBJ2-1; 11 bases align to TRBD2. Trimming at V came to 5 bases and at J to 2 bases, leaving 5 bases not matched to a gene. Germline lookup yields CDR1 SGHAT and CDR2 FQDESV (reference sequence). The CDR3 is 16 residues long.